This T cell receptor beta chain was recorded in a study of T cell responses to AZD1222 COVID-19 vaccine. This clone was seen only a few times. TCRdb's copy holds only in-frame clones and misses some; the assay was immunoSEQ multiplex PCR. The sample records 100,000 to 150,000 clones, more than 80% being singletons. Germline values: CDR1 SQVTM, CDR2 ANQGSEA. This CDR3 comprises 16 residues. Trimming removed 1 base from V and 1 base from J, with 15 bases in between. The sample in question was peripheral blood, obtained on day 0 of AZD1222 vaccination. The chain carries TRBV29-1 and TRBJ2-3; tentatively, D is TRBD1 or TRBD2 (6 bases each). The clonotype originates from an adult in good health. CDR3 in amino acids: CSVEGGGGSGTDTQYF. The CDR3 DNA sequence: TGCAGCGTTGAAGGTGGAGGGGGGTCCGGCACAGATACGCAGTATTTT.